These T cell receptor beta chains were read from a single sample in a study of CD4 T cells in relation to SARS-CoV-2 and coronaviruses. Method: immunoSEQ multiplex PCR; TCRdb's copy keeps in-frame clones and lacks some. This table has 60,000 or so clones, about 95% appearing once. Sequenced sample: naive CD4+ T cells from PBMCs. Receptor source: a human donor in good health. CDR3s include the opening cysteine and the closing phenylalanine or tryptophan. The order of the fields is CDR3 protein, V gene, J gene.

CASTGTSGRPLTGELFF,TRBV2,TRBJ2-2
CASSFVPYYNEQFF,TRBV7-2,TRBJ2-1
CASSPRGGDPGYEQYF,TRBV3-1/TRBV3-2,TRBJ2-7
CASSARPPGTESSGANVLTF,TRBV7-6,TRBJ2-6
CASSFDSHQETQYF,TRBV11-2,TRBJ2-5
CASSTTSAARPDTQYF,TRBV21-1,TRBJ2-3
CASNPNRGNTEAFF,TRBV2,TRBJ1-1
CASLTRPTSGITDTQYF,TRBV19,TRBJ2-3
CASSDGTSGKETQYF,TRBV19,TRBJ2-5
CASSLSSGRRNEQFF,TRBV7-9,TRBJ2-1
CASSQPGGAVTGELFF,TRBV3-1/TRBV3-2,TRBJ2-2
CASSLWASGTSLAKNIQYF,TRBV5-4,TRBJ2-4